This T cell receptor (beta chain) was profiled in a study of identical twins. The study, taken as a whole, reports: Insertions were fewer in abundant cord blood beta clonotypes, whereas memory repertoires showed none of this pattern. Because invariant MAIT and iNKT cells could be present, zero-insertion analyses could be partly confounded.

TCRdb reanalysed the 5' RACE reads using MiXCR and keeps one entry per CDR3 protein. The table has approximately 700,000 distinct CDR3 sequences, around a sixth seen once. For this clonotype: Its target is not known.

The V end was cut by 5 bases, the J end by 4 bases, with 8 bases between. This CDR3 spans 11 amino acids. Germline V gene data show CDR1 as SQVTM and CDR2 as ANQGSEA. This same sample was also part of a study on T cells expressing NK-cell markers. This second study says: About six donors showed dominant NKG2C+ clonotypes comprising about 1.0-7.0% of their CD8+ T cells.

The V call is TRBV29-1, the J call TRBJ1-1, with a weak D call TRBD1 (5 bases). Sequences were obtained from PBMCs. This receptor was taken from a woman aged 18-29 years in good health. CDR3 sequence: CSVHGATEAFF. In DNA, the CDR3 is TGCAGCGTTCACGGGGCCACTGAAGCTTTCTTT.